These 11 T cell receptor beta chains originate from one sample sequenced in a study of glioma-infiltrating T cells after dendritic cell vaccination. The time point here: after dendritic cell vaccination, including at tumor progression/relapse. Produced via immunoSEQ multiplex PCR; TCRdb's table is partial and in-frame only. The data show about 76,000 clones, about nine tenths seen once. Here the sequenced sample was blood, taken after dendritic cell vaccination. These TCRs come from a human donor with glioblastoma.

This clone was counted between two and nine times. The CDR3 here is CASTHTNYGYTF. CDR3 DNA sequence: TGTGCCAGCACCCACACTAACTATGGCTACACCTTC. The V gene is TRBV5-8, the J gene TRBJ1-2, with D hard to call. Trimming cost V 6 bases and J 0 bases, with 6 bases left between them. Germline loops: CDR1 SGHTS, CDR2 YDEGEE. The CDR3 contains 12 residues.

The rearrangement uses TRBV7-6 and TRBJ2-7; 11 bases agree with TRBD2. Germline-derived CDR1 and CDR2 are SGHVS and FNYEAQ. Trimming at V came to 4 bases and at J to 2 bases, leaving 4 bases not matched to a gene. The CDR3 is 15 amino acids. The CDR3 here is CASSSLAGGAYEQYF. CDR3 sequence (DNA): TGTGCCAGCAGCTCCCTAGCGGGAGGTGCCTACGAGCAGTACTTC.

The genes are TRBV5-1 and TRBJ2-7; 10 bases are a match to TRBD1. Germline V gives CDR1 SGHRS, CDR2 YFSETQ. The CDR3 runs to 15 residues. V was clipped by 4 bases and J by 1 base; unmatched bases: 5. CDR3 loop: CASSPGQGGSYEQYF. Written as DNA, the CDR3 is TGCGCCAGCAGCCCAGGACAGGGGGGTTCCTACGAGCAGTACTTC.

V is TRBV13 and J is TRBJ2-5, with TRBD2 as a possible D gene (6 bases). The V end was cut by 5 bases, the J end by 4 bases, with 20 bases between. The CDR3 consists of 16 residues. Per the germline V gene, CDR1 is PRHDT and CDR2 is FYEKMQ (reference sequence). In DNA form, the CDR3 reads TGTGCCAGCAGCGCCCGGTCGGGACTTACCACAGAGACCCAGTACTTC. This sequence encodes CASSARSGLTTETQYF.

This rearrangement joins TRBV6-5 to TRBJ2-5, with a weak D call TRBD1 (6 bases). Germline V CDR1 and CDR2: MNHEY, SVGAGI. V shed 4 bases and J shed 7 bases, with 19 bases lying between them. This CDR3 region has 15 residues. The CDR3 loop is CASSSAQGKGGTQYF. The CDR3 nucleotides read TGTGCCAGCAGTTCCGCCCAGGGAAAAGGGGGGACCCAGTACTTC.

This chain joins TRBV2 and TRBJ2-7, with a tentative D call TRBD1 (5 bases). Germline loops: CDR1 SNHLY, CDR2 FYNNEI. Between the trimmed V and J ends, which lost 8 bases and 4 bases, there was a span of 12 bases. The CDR3 covers 12 residues. CDR3 coding DNA: TGTGCCAGCTCTGGACAAGAGTACGAGCAGTACTTC. Protein product: CASSGQEYEQYF.

This chain connects TRBV2 to TRBJ2-1; 7 bases fit TRBD2. The junction had 16 bases not matched to a gene; V was cut back by 6 bases and J by 8 bases. This CDR3 comprises 16 residues. CDR1 and CDR2 (germline): SNHLY, FYNNEI. The CDR3 nucleotides read TGTGCCAGCAGGGTCCCGACTAGCCCTTTTAGGGATGAGCAGTTCTTC. Translated: CASRVPTSPFRDEQFF.

This clone was recorded once. The rearrangement joins TRBV6-1 to TRBJ1-5; the D gene is possibly TRBD1 (5 bases). With 5 bases removed from V and 4 bases from J, the gap between germline ends came to 9 bases. Per the germline V gene, CDR1 is MNHNS and CDR2 is SASEGT. The CDR3 is 13 amino acids. The CDR3 DNA follows: TGTGCCAGCAGTCCCGACAGAAATCAGCCCCAGCATTTT. Protein: CASSPDRNQPQHF.

Here the CDR3 reads CASSSQDRAGQYF. CDR3 nucleotide sequence: TGTGCCAGCAGCTCGCAGGACAGGGCGGGGCAGTACTTC. The chain recombines TRBV7-9 with TRBJ2-7; 8 bases are a match to TRBD1. Looked up from germline, CDR1 is SEHNR and CDR2 is FQNEAQ (reference sequence). The CDR3 contains 13 residues. J lost 9 bases, V lost 4 bases, and 8 bases had no gene match.

V usage is TRBV7-6 and J usage is TRBJ2-7; D may be TRBD2 (6 bases). V gave up 1 base and J gave up 3 bases, with 22 bases separating them. The CDR3 is 18 residues long. Germline V gene sequence: CDR1 SGHVS, CDR2 FNYEAQ. The CDR3 spells CASSLGRGSGFKIYEQYF. In DNA form, the CDR3 reads TGTGCCAGCAGCTTAGGCCGGGGGTCGGGATTTAAAATCTACGAGCAGTACTTC.

V and J are TRBV6-5 and TRBJ2-7, with D tentatively TRBD1 (6 bases). The V end was cut by 6 bases, the J end by 4 bases, with 16 bases between. CDR1 and CDR2 (germline): MNHEY, SVGAGI. There are 14 residues in the CDR3. Here the CDR3 DNA reads TGTGCCAGCAGACTCCAGGGGCAAAGATACGAGCAGTACTTC. It yields the protein CASRLQGQRYEQYF.